The clone carrying this T cell receptor (beta chain) was counted between two and nine times. Its target is unknown. Sequence data for DNA of cultured CD4+ T cells were generated by the Oncomine TCR Beta short-read assay. Cultured CD4+ T cells were the source of extracted genomic DNA. TCRdb re-called the PCR reads with MiXCR, one entry per CDR3 protein. The sample consists of more than 10,000 distinct CDR3 sequences, approximately 79% of them appearing once. The entry originates in a study of vaccination and CD4 T cells after COVID-19. Study in general: Subjects got two shots of BNT162b2 or mRNA-1273 vaccine. Stimulation of cells relied on overlapping spike peptides derived from SARS-CoV-2, HCoV-NL63, HCoV-OC43 and HCoV-229E.

Treatment defined: approximately 9-day PBMC culture with coronavirus spike peptide pools or control peptides (ViraFEST assay). ViraFEST used peptide pools to expand antigen-specific T cells and subsequently sequenced their TCRs. This CDR3 comprises 20 residues. The junction had 18 bases not matched to a gene; V was cut back by 2 bases and J by 2 bases. Germline values: CDR1 LNHNV, CDR2 YYDKDF (reference sequence). V gene TRBV15 combines with J gene TRBJ2-5; TRBD1 aligns across 9 bases. This receptor was taken from a human donor who had recovered from COVID-19. The sample consisted of CD4+ T cells from blood, cultured in vitro. The chain's CDR3 is CATSRTPGQGWRVGQETQYF. The CDR3 DNA reads TGTGCCACCAGCAGAACGCCGGGACAGGGATGGAGGGTCGGACAAGAGACCCAGTACTTC.